Listed below are T cell receptor beta chains from one sample, sequenced in a study of blood T cell repertoires in COVID-19. Sequenced by immunoSEQ multiplex PCR; TCRdb stores in-frame clones only, minus some. The sample records roughly 170,000 clones, around 84% being singletons. Specimen: peripheral blood. All receptors derive from a woman aged 50 to 65 with COVID-19, enrolled during active disease. Each CDR3 is given without its conserved first and last residue. Fields, in order: J gene, V gene, CDR3 protein.

TRBJ2-1 | TRBV4-2 | ASSQGEGSSYNEQF
TRBJ2-1 | TRBV6-2/TRBV6-3 | ASSTAGGFYNEQF
TRBJ2-3 | TRBV7-9 | ASTLGVTDTQY
TRBJ1-2 | TRBV27 | ASSLGTGPNYGYT
TRBJ1-2 | TRBV9 | ASSVGSGKSYGYT
TRBJ2-7 | TRBV3-1/TRBV3-2 | ASSHPTRYEQY
TRBJ2-7 | TRBV7-8 | ASSLAFKGLAGDSSYEQY
TRBJ2-5 | TRBV30 | AWSPGGIEKETQY
TRBJ2-3 | TRBV10-3 | AISSGQGVEDTQY
TRBJ1-3 | TRBV4-1 | ASSHGGGGNTIY
TRBJ1-4 | TRBV16 | ASSRGQGYMF
TRBJ1-5 | TRBV6-6 | ASSYSMAGQPQH
TRBJ2-2 | TRBV19 | ATVVPGGPTGELF
TRBJ2-5 | TRBV5-1 | ASVQEGEETQY
TRBJ1-2 | TRBV14 | ASSQAGGSYT
TRBJ2-3 | TRBV28 | ASRRQTNTDTQY
TRBJ2-2 | TRBV7-2 | ASSFRAGDRNAGELF
TRBJ2-7 | TRBV21-1 | ARGQPDEQY
TRBJ1-5 | TRBV5-8 | ASSLARGGGNQPQH
TRBJ1-1 | TRBV18 | ASSPPGGETEAF
TRBJ2-7 | TRBV6-5 | ASSTSGGLYEQY
TRBJ2-5 | TRBV19 | ASSDRGIAGGLKETQY
TRBJ1-3 | TRBV11-3 | ASGKRDRGDAIY
TRBJ2-1 | TRBV4-3 | ASSQDPPDRGDEQF
TRBJ2-2 | TRBV4-3 | ASSQDSTGGTGELF
TRBJ1-2 | TRBV5-5 | ASSFQQGAHGYT
TRBJ2-7 | TRBV30 | AWSVLGGMSYEQY
TRBJ2-6 | TRBV27 | ASNTREGANVLT
TRBJ2-2 | TRBV6-5 | ASSYSPDTGELF
TRBJ2-7 | TRBV7-8 | ASSSPLLADIYEQY
TRBJ2-7 | TRBV27 | ASSPQDRGFHEQY